Below, one T cell receptor beta chain is given with its context. The record originates from a study of technical replicates of blood from a handful of donors. Germline values: CDR1 GTSNPN, CDR2 SVGIG (reference sequence). There are 15 residues in the CDR3. Data came from immunoSEQ multiplex PCR; TCRdb stores just in-frame clones and leaves some out. The sample has tens of thousands of clones, about 97% seen once. The clonotype originates from a human donor in good health. V usage is TRBV30 and J usage is TRBJ2-5; the match to TRBD2 covers 10 bases. The DNA matches TRBJ2-7 better at its end, which makes the J call doubtful. The sample was T cells isolated from PBMCs. The CDR3 DNA reads as TGTGCCTGGAGTGTAAGCGGGGGGGCTGCCTACGAGCAGTACTTC. Translation gives CAWSVSGGAAYEQYF.